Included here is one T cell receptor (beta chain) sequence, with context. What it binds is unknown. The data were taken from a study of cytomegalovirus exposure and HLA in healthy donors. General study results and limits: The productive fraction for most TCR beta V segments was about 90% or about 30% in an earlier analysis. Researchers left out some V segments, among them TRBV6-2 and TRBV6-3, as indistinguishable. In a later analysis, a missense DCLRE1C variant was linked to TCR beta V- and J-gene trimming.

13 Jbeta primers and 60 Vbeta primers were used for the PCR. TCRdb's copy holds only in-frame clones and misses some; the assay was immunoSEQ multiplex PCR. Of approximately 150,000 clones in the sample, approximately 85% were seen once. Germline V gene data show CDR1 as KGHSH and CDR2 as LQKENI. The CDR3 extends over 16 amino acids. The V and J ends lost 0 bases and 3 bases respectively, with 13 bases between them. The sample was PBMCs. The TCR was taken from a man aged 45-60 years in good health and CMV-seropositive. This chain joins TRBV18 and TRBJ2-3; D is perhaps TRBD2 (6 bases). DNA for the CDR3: TGTGCCAGCTCACCACCTAAGCGGGCGCTGACAGATACGCAGTATTTT. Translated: CASSPPKRALTDTQYF.